This is a list of T cell receptor beta chains from one sample in a study of control samples from healthy donors and cancer patients. The repertoire was sequenced with immunoSEQ multiplex PCR; TCRdb's copy has only in-frame clones and lacks some. The sample contains some 65,000 clones, roughly 82% of which appear only once. The source material was PBMCs. All receptors come from a woman in her fifties or sixties with lung cancer. Both conserved end residues are part of each CDR3. Each record gives: V gene, J gene, clone size, D gene, CDR3 protein, CDR3 DNA. A D gene is named only where the DNA matches it firmly. Where a row states a size, it is once, few, many or the class of an expanded clone; other rows omit it.

TRBV11-2,TRBJ2-1,NA,NA,CASSPGRRSYNEQFF,TGTGCCAGCAGCCCGGGGCGTCGCTCCTACAATGAGCAGTTCTTC
TRBV4-2,TRBJ2-7,NA,NA,CASSPGHDEQYF,TGTGCCAGCAGCCCTGGACACGACGAGCAGTACTTC
TRBV5-4,TRBJ2-7,NA,NA,CASKNDQGSSYEQYF,TGTGCCAGCAAAAACGACCAGGGATCCTCCTACGAGCAGTACTTC
TRBV19,TRBJ1-1,NA,NA,CASSGNRGTEAFF,TGTGCCAGTAGTGGGAATAGGGGGACTGAAGCTTTCTTT
TRBV11-2,TRBJ2-3,NA,TRBD2,CASQRAGGSDTQYF,TGTGCCAGCCAAAGAGCGGGGGGGTCAGATACGCAGTATTTT
TRBV27,TRBJ1-1,once,NA,CASSLSIAGATEAFF,TGTGCCAGCAGTTTATCGATTGCGGGTGCCACTGAAGCTTTCTTT
TRBV11-2,TRBJ2-1,once,TRBD2,CASSLVSSGDEQFF,TGTGCCAGCAGCTTGGTATCTAGCGGGGATGAGCAGTTCTTC
TRBV19,TRBJ1-6,NA,TRBD1,CATTAVRDRGRSPLHF,TGTGCCACGACTGCCGTCCGGGACAGGGGACGTTCACCCCTCCACTTT
TRBV9,TRBJ2-2,NA,NA,CASSGPTGPLNTGELFF,TGTGCCAGCAGCGGGCCAACGGGGCCCCTGAACACCGGGGAGCTGTTTTTT
TRBV19,TRBJ1-3,NA,NA,CASSIAGTGNTIYF,TGTGCCAGTAGTATAGCGGGGACTGGAAACACCATATATTTT
TRBV5-4,TRBJ2-3,NA,NA,CASSWGSSYDTQYF,TGTGCCAGCAGCTGGGGTAGTTCGTACGATACGCAGTATTTT
TRBV12-3/TRBV12-4,TRBJ1-1,NA,NA,CASSLVGSTEAFF,TGTGCCAGCAGTCTTGTGGGAAGTACTGAAGCTTTCTTT
TRBV29-1,TRBJ1-2,NA,TRBD1,CSVLRTGGAYGYTF,TGCAGCGTCCTTAGGACAGGGGGCGCCTATGGCTACACCTTC
TRBV24-1,TRBJ2-5,few,NA,CATSALGTQYF,TGTGCCACCAGCGCACTCGGGACCCAGTACTTC
TRBV12-3/TRBV12-4,TRBJ1-1,NA,NA,CASSLGPTEAFF,TGTGCCAGCAGTTTAGGACCGACTGAAGCTTTCTTT
TRBV7-2,TRBJ1-2,NA,TRBD1,CASSSGQGDYTF,TGTGCCAGCAGTTCAGGACAGGGCGACTACACCTTC
TRBV6-6,TRBJ2-1,NA,TRBD1,CASRAPGGAKSEQFF,TGTGCCAGCAGGGCCCCAGGGGGCGCGAAGAGTGAGCAGTTCTTC
TRBV12-3/TRBV12-4,TRBJ2-7,NA,NA,CASSSNGRGEQYF,TGTGCCAGCAGTTCAAATGGCAGGGGCGAGCAGTACTTC
TRBV27,TRBJ1-2,NA,TRBD1,CASSLSDRGDYGYTF,TGTGCCAGCAGTTTATCAGACAGGGGAGACTATGGCTACACCTTC
TRBV6-5,TRBJ2-7,NA,NA,CASSYMQGAYEQYF,TGTGCCAGCAGTTACATGCAGGGTGCCTACGAGCAGTACTTC
TRBV19,TRBJ1-1,NA,TRBD1,CASSRGQNMNTEAFF,TGTGCCAGTAGTAGGGGACAGAATATGAACACTGAAGCTTTCTTT
TRBV7-2,TRBJ1-1,NA,NA,CASSVGSGNKKVAFF,TGTGCCAGCAGCGTAGGCTCCGGGAACAAGAAGGTGGCTTTCTTT
TRBV29-1,TRBJ1-1,NA,NA,CSVEVMGAEAFF,TGCAGCGTTGAAGTCATGGGGGCCGAAGCTTTCTTT
TRBV6-2/TRBV6-3,TRBJ2-5,NA,NA,CASSYSLGGGLVVETQYF,TGTGCCAGCAGTTACTCATTGGGAGGGGGCCTCGTGGTGGAGACCCAGTACTTC
TRBV13,TRBJ2-3,NA,NA,CASSLAAGAHTDTQYF,TGTGCCAGCAGCTTAGCTGCGGGGGCCCATACAGATACGCAGTATTTT
TRBV19,TRBJ1-4,once,TRBD1,CASSKDRWEEKLFF,TGTGCCAGTAGTAAGGACAGGTGGGAGGAAAAACTGTTTTTT
TRBV19,TRBJ2-7,once,NA,CASSVAGGSSYEQYF,TGTGCCAGTAGTGTGGCAGGGGGGTCATCCTACGAGCAGTACTTC
TRBV20-1,TRBJ2-6,NA,NA,CSASAGANVLTF,TGCAGTGCTAGTGCTGGGGCCAACGTCCTGACTTTC
TRBV6-1,TRBJ2-5,NA,NA,CASSENGGSETQYF,TGTGCCAGCAGTGAGAATGGTGGTTCAGAGACCCAGTACTTC
TRBV5-1,TRBJ1-3,NA,TRBD1,CASSLAGNRGQVGNTIYF,TGCGCCAGCAGCTTGGCCGGTAATAGGGGGCAGGTTGGAAACACCATATATTTT
TRBV7-8,TRBJ1-3,NA,NA,CASSLASTGNTIYF,TGTGCCAGCAGCTTAGCCAGTACCGGAAACACCATATATTTT
TRBV2,TRBJ2-3,NA,NA,CASSGLSRDTQYF,TGTGCCAGCAGTGGTCTATCCAGGGATACGCAGTATTTT
TRBV12-3/TRBV12-4,TRBJ2-2,NA,NA,CASSFSGELFF,TGTGCCAGCAGTTTTTCCGGGGAGCTGTTTTTT
TRBV6-6,TRBJ1-5,few,TRBD1,CASRQGDQPQHF,TGTGCCAGCAGGCAGGGGGATCAGCCCCAGCATTTT
TRBV11-1,TRBJ1-3,NA,TRBD1,CASSWAGQTGNTIYF,TGTGCCAGCAGTTGGGCGGGACAGACTGGAAACACCATATATTTT
TRBV9,TRBJ2-7,few,TRBD1,CASSPRTGSYEQYF,TGTGCCAGCAGCCCCCGGACAGGTTCCTACGAGCAGTACTTC
TRBV9,TRBJ2-1,NA,NA,CASSPGLGYNEQFF,TGTGCCAGCAGCCCGGGACTCGGATACAATGAGCAGTTCTTC
TRBV5-1,TRBJ1-4,NA,NA,CASSWTGTSEKLFF,TGCGCCAGCAGCTGGACCGGGACGTCTGAAAAACTGTTTTTT
TRBV5-4,TRBJ1-1,NA,NA,CASSLRGNTEAFF,TGTGCCAGCAGCTTGAGGGGAAACACTGAAGCTTTCTTT
TRBV5-4,TRBJ1-3,NA,NA,CASSLEQGNTIYF,TGTGCCAGCAGCTTGGAACAGGGAAACACCATATATTTT
TRBV5-5,TRBJ1-2,NA,NA,CASSLRAGANYGYTF,TGTGCCAGCAGCTTGAGGGCAGGGGCTAACTATGGCTACACCTTC
TRBV6-5,TRBJ1-1,once,TRBD1,CASSFLGQGAWTEAFF,TGTGCCAGCAGTTTCCTGGGACAGGGGGCATGGACTGAAGCTTTCTTT
TRBV10-3,TRBJ1-2,NA,NA,CAISETGHGYGYTF,TGTGCCATCAGTGAAACAGGGCATGGCTATGGCTACACCTTC
TRBV4-2,TRBJ1-1,NA,NA,CASSQSGLNTEAFF,TGTGCCAGCAGCCAAAGTGGACTGAACACTGAAGCTTTCTTT
TRBV3-1/TRBV3-2,TRBJ2-1,NA,NA,CASSQVEGRNEQFF,TGTGCCAGCAGCCAGGTAGAAGGGAGGAATGAGCAGTTCTTC
TRBV5-4,TRBJ2-1,NA,TRBD2,CASSSRLAGANSYNEQFF,TGTGCCAGCAGCTCAAGACTAGCGGGGGCCAACTCCTACAATGAGCAGTTCTTC
TRBV9,TRBJ2-7,NA,NA,CASSPSTGSYEQYF,TGTGCCAGCAGCCCATCGACAGGCTCCTACGAGCAGTACTTC
TRBV29-1,TRBJ1-1,once,NA,CSLRQVAGTRAFF,TGCAGCCTAAGGCAGGTTGCCGGAACTAGGGCTTTCTTT
TRBV4-1,TRBJ1-1,NA,NA,CASSQGSEAFF,TGCGCCAGCAGCCAAGGGTCTGAAGCTTTCTTT
TRBV28,TRBJ2-7,NA,TRBD1,CASSAGTGRHEQYF,TGTGCCAGCAGTGCCGGGACAGGGAGGCACGAGCAGTACTTC
TRBV6-2/TRBV6-3,TRBJ1-1,NA,NA,CASSYLANTEAFF,TGTGCCAGCAGTTACCTGGCGAACACTGAAGCTTTCTTT
TRBV7-2,TRBJ1-5,NA,NA,CASSLANQPQHF,TGTGCCAGCAGCTTAGCGAATCAGCCCCAGCATTTT
TRBV6-5,TRBJ2-5,few,TRBD1,CASSYGTGWETQYF,TGTGCCAGCAGTTACGGGACAGGGTGGGAGACCCAGTACTTC
TRBV24-1,TRBJ2-5,NA,NA,CATSDFRGQETQYF,TGTGCCACCAGTGATTTTCGGGGGCAAGAGACCCAGTACTTC